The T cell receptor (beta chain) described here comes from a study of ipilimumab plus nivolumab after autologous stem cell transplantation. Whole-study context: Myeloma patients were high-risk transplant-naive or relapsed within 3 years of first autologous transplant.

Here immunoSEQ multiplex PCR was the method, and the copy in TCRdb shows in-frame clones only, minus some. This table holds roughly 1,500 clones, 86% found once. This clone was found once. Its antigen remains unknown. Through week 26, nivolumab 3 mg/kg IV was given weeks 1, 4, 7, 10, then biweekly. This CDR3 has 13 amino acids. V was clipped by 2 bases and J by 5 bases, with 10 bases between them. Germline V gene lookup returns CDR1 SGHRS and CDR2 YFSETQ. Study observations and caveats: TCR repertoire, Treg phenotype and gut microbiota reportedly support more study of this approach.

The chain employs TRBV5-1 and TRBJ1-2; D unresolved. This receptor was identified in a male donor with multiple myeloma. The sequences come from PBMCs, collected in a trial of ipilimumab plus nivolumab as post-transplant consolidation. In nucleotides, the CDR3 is TGCGCCAGCAGCTTTGATGTATCGTATGGCTACACCTTC. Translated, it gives CASSFDVSYGYTF.